This T cell receptor beta chain was captured in a study of vaccination effects on CD4 cells after COVID-19. With V trimmed by 0 bases and J by 4 bases, 5 bases remained unmatched. The germline gives CDR1 SGHNT, CDR2 YYREEE (reference sequence). The CDR3 loop spans 16 amino acids. CD4+ T cells specific for antigen were expanded with viral peptide pools by the ViraFEST assay before sequencing. Following culture for around 10 days, CD4+ T cells were isolated. PCR showed that the person got SARS-CoV-2 infection at some point between March and December 2020. Each participant was administered two doses of either the BNT162b2 or the mRNA-1273 vaccine. Profiled with immunoSEQ multiplex PCR; TCRdb holds only in-frame clones, not every one. This sample yields around 15,000 clones, of which over 70% are seen a single time; approximately 25% belongs to the top ten. This clone was observed a handful of times. Its antigen remains unknown.

This sequence was found in a human donor who had a prior SARS-CoV-2 infection. Sequenced here: CD4+ T cells from PBMCs cultured with HCoV-NL63 spike peptides, sampled after COVID-19 vaccination. The rearrangement joins TRBV5-4 to TRBJ2-2; 8 positions match TRBD1. The CDR3 region has the DNA TGTGCCAGCAGCTTGGGCAGGGGGCGATTCACCGGGGAGCTGTTTTTT. Its translation: CASSLGRGRFTGELFF.